This T cell receptor beta chain was sequenced during a study of T cell repertoires in cytomegalovirus infection. Study-wide background: TCR beta signatures that were public indicated CMV infection and matching HLA type.

Study results and caveats: Of the TCR beta families, the public ones yielded a cumulative frequency that identified carriers of CMV plus the relevant HLA. What dominated the ex vivo response were HLA-C-restricted CMV-specific TCR beta clonotypes.

One entry per CDR3 protein, called by TCRdb with MiXCR from the reads. The sample has 300,000 or so distinct CDR3 sequences; roughly a tenth are singletons. This clonotype was recorded many times. Its cognate antigen is unknown. V lost 2 bases, J lost 10 bases, and 5 bases stayed unmatched. The CDR3 has 14 residues. CDR1 is MDHEN and CDR2 is SYDVKM in the germline V gene. The rearrangement links TRBV28 to TRBJ1-4, with 9 bases that match TRBD1. Material for sequencing was PBMCs. The receptor comes from a human donor in good health (CMV status not recorded). Some clones in this sample may be carry-over from other donors' samples. The CDR3 DNA is TGTGCCAGCAGTTTAAGGACAGGGGAGAGAAAACTGTTTTTT. It encodes CASSLRTGERKLFF.